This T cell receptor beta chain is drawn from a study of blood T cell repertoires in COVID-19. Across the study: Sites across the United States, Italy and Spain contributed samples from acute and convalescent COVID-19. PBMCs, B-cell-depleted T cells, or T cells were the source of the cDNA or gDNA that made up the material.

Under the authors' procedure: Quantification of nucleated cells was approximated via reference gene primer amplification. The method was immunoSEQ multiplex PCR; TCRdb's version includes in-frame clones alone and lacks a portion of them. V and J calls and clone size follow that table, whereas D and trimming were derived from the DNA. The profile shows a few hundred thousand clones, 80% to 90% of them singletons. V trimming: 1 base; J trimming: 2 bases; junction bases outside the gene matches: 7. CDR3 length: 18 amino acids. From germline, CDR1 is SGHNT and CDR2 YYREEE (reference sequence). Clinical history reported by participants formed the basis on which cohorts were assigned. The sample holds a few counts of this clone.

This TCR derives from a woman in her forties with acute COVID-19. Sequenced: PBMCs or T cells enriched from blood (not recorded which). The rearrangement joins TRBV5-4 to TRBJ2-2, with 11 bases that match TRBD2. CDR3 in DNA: TGTGCCAGCAGCTTGCCCCTAGCGGGAGGCTCAAACACCGGGGAGCTGTTTTTT. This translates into CASSLPLAGGSNTGELFF.